The 14 T cell receptor beta chains reported below all come from one sample, sequenced in a study of T cell responses to AZD1222 COVID-19 vaccine. Some clones are missing from TCRdb's copy, which holds only in-frame ones; the method was immunoSEQ multiplex PCR. The sample includes around 130,000 clones, almost 90% of them seen just once. The sequencing here drew on peripheral blood, taken on day 0 of AZD1222 vaccination. These receptors were taken from an adult in good health.

This chain connects TRBV11-2 to TRBJ2-7; D may match TRBD1 or TRBD2 (5 bases each). V was cut by 3 bases and J by 2 bases, with 14 bases left in between. Germline lookup yields CDR1 SGHAT and CDR2 FQNNGV. The CDR3 has 15 residues. CDR3 sequence: CASSFSRDGTYEQYF. The CDR3 DNA is TGTGCCAGCAGCTTCAGCCGGGACGGAACCTACGAGCAGTACTTC.

This chain joins TRBV6-4 and TRBJ2-1, with 10 bases that match TRBD2. Germline V CDR1 and CDR2: MRHNA, SNTAGT. This CDR3 contains 15 residues. V lost 6 bases and J lost 4; bases outside the gene matches: 6. The CDR3 DNA follows: TGTGCCAGCAGCTCGGGACTAGCGAGTTACAATGAGCAGTTCTTC. Its protein is CASSSGLASYNEQFF.

This chain uses TRBV5-4 with TRBJ2-4, with D possibly matching TRBD2 (5 bases). V was cut by 4 bases and J by 0 bases, with 11 bases left in between. The CDR3 totals 15 residues. The V gene's germline CDR1 is SGHNT and CDR2 YYREEE (reference sequence). The CDR3 nucleotides read TGTGCCAGCAGCCGGGAACTGCTAGCCAAAAACATTCAGTACTTC. This gives the protein CASSRELLAKNIQYF.

This chain joins TRBV6-5 and TRBJ2-7, with 12 bases fitting TRBD2. This CDR3 is 15 amino acids long. CDR1 is MNHEY and CDR2 is SVGAGI in the germline V gene. After removal of 4 bases from V and 7 bases from J, the junction contained 8 bases not matched to a gene. This CDR3 is CASSWGLAGAGEQYF. CDR3 bases: TGTGCCAGCAGTTGGGGACTAGCGGGCGCGGGGGAGCAGTACTTC.

Here the CDR3 reads CASSGTHEILKGLFF. The CDR3 DNA reads as TGTGCCAGCTCCGGAACTCATGAGATCCTTAAGGGACTGTTTTTT. The chain couples TRBV18 to TRBJ1-4; D is unresolved. CDR3 size: 15 residues. Trimming took 6 bases from V and 13 from J, leaving 24 bases between them. CDR1 is KGHSH and CDR2 is LQKENI in the germline V gene. Full variable domain (remainder filled in from reference TRBV18 and TRBJ1-4): NAGVMQNPRHLVRRRGQEARLRCSPMKGHSHVYWYRQLPEEGLKFMVYLQKENIIDESGMPKERFSAEFPKEGPSILRIQQVVRGDSAAYFCASSGTHEILKGLFFGSGTQLSVL.

For the CDR3, the DNA is TGTGCCAGCAGTTTACGGGACAGGGTTTACAACGAGCAGTACTTC. Protein: CASSLRDRVYNEQYF. This chain connects TRBV27 to TRBJ2-7; 9 bases are a match to TRBD1. J was trimmed by 5 bases and V by 2 bases; bases with no gene match: 7. Germline assignment: CDR1 MNHEY and CDR2 SMNVEV (reference sequence). The CDR3 is 15 residues long.

CDR3 nucleotides: TGTGCCAGCAGCCCCCTGGGGACTAGCGGAACGGCGACCCTAGCCAAAAACATTCAGTACTTC. This translates into CASSPLGTSGTATLAKNIQYF. The gene calls are TRBV6-2 or TRBV6-3 and TRBJ2-4; 11 nucleotides match TRBD2. This CDR3 has 21 amino acids. Germline V lookup: CDR1 MNHEY, CDR2 SVGEGT. V gave up 6 bases and J gave up 0 bases; unmatched junction bases: 19.

The V call is TRBV10-3, the J call TRBJ2-7, with a weak D call TRBD1 (5 bases). Trimming took 0 bases from V and 5 from J, leaving 17 bases between them. Germline CDR1 is ENHRY and CDR2 is SYGVKD. The CDR3 has 16 amino acids. CDR3 nucleotides: TGTGCCATCAGTGAGTCCAGGGAAAGTATGGGGAACGAGCAGTACTTC. This translates into CAISESRESMGNEQYF.

This chain links TRBV19 with TRBJ1-2, with D perhaps TRBD1 (5 bases). The CDR3 loop spans 14 amino acids. V lost 6 bases and J 8 bases, leaving 19 bases between the germline ends. Germline CDR1 and CDR2: LNHDA and SQIVND (reference sequence). The CDR3 DNA reads TGTGCCAGTAGCCCCCGGGGAGGGGTACAGGGCTACACCTTC. It encodes CASSPRGGVQGYTF.

This rearrangement joins TRBV27 to TRBJ2-7; weak D call: TRBD2 (6 bases). V was trimmed by 4 bases and J by 0 bases, leaving 10 bases between them. The CDR3 is 14 residues long. The germline gives CDR1 MNHEY, CDR2 SMNVEV (reference sequence). This chain's CDR3 is CASSSGLLSYEQYF. For the CDR3, the DNA is TGTGCCAGCAGTTCAGGACTACTCTCCTACGAGCAGTACTTC.

V usage is TRBV7-9 and J usage is TRBJ1-1; D not resolved. This CDR3 region has 13 residues. Germline CDR1 and CDR2: SEHNR and FQNEAQ (reference sequence). Trimming took off 7 bases at V and 8 bases at J, with 17 bases between the two ends. CDR3 coding DNA: TGTGCCAGCACCTTCGGTGAGAGTAGCGAAGCTTTCTTT. This translates into CASTFGESSEAFF. The entire variable domain, with the rest obtained from reference TRBV7-9 and TRBJ1-1, is as follows: DTGVSQNPRHKITKRGQNVTFRCDPISEHNRLYWYRQTLGQGPEFLTYFQNEAQLEKSRLLSDRFSAERPKGSFSTLEIQRTEQGDSAMYLCASTFGESSEAFFGQGTRLTVV.

The chain carries TRBV10-3 and TRBJ2-7, with D hard to call. This CDR3 has 12 amino acids. Germline V gene lookup returns CDR1 ENHRY and CDR2 SYGVKD. V dropped 6 bases and J dropped 0 bases, with 6 bases sitting between them. This CDR3 is CAIRTLSYEQYF. The CDR3 coding sequence is TGTGCCATCAGGACCCTCTCCTACGAGCAGTACTTC.

This chain connects TRBV3-1 (or the pseudogene TRBV3-2) to TRBJ1-3, with 9 bases matching TRBD1. Germline CDR1 is LGHDT and CDR2 is YNNKEL (reference sequence). J gave up 3 bases and V 4 bases, and 7 bases lay outside the gene matches. The CDR3 sequence is 16 residues long. CDR3 bases: TGTGCCAGCAGCCTCGGGACAGGGCTGATTGGAAACACCATATATTTT. This sequence encodes CASSLGTGLIGNTIYF.

The rearrangement links TRBV6-5 to TRBJ2-7, with TRBD1 as a possible D gene (6 bases). Trimming left V 4 bases short and J 0 bases short, with 13 bases between. The CDR3 loop spans 15 amino acids. Germline lookup yields CDR1 MNHEY and CDR2 SVGAGI. CDR3 bases: TGTGCCAGCAGTTCCACGGACAGCCTCTCCTACGAGCAGTACTTC. Amino acid sequence: CASSSTDSLSYEQYF.